This TCR beta chain appears in the sequencing data of a study of blood T cell repertoires in COVID-19 (dated by TCRdb to 2019 to 2021). For the study in its entirety: The collaborator samples originated in the United States, Italy and Spain and spanned the acute and convalescent phases of COVID-19. The material from the prospective study consisted of cDNA or gDNA derived from T cells, B-cell-depleted T cells, or PBMCs. Deeply sampled blood TCRbeta repertoires from subjects exposed to, actively infected with, or recovered from COVID-19 were included in the dataset. The repertoires were released in a freely available public database meant as a resource for research on the immune response to SARS-CoV-2. The samples were drawn from two sources: the first 160 participants of the ongoing ImmuneRACE study, and fewer than 1,500 subjects contributed by 6 global collaborators. Sample metadata almost always included a de-identified subject ID, COVID-19 status, age in years and sex. HLA class I and class II types, where available, came from metadata supplied by the sample provider rather than from assay-based typing. The study at large found these results: The amount of clinical and demographic metadata varied by source and participant and was provided uncurated.

The immunoSEQ Assay, a bias-controlled multiplex PCR, was used to amplify TCRbeta CDR3 regions from genomic DNA. Per the source publication's procedure: The number of nucleated cells in each sample was estimated from the amplification of reference gene primers within the assay. To quantify the absolute abundance of each unique TCRbeta CDR3 rearrangement, sequence reads were collapsed and filtered. For each sample, productive Simpson clonality was calculated as the square root of Simpson's diversity index over productive rearrangements. This is the immuneACCESS table as TCRdb keeps it, with only in-frame sequences that have V and J called. A part of the clones is gone; compared with another copy, unresolved V genes explain less than half, and the rest is unexplained. For V, J and clone size, that table is used; D and trimming come from the DNA. The table for this sample lists approximately 90,000 clones; around four fifths of them were counted only once. Nearly 3.5% of the sample rests with the top ten.

Germline trimming amounts to 10 bases on V and 5 bases on J, with 7 as the count of junction bases outside the gene matches. The germline V gene (reference sequence) provides CDR1 LGHDT and CDR2 YNNKEL. From the cysteine through the phenylalanine, the CDR3 covers 14 amino acids. CDR3 DNA is the only sequence kept; it has 42 bases, read in frame from the first base. Details on this clone: Its target antigen remains unknown. Base qualities are missing; no much larger clone stands one base away.

Whole blood was collected in K2EDTA tubes by collaborating institutions according to the institutions' own protocols. For TCRbeta analysis, collaborators shipped samples as frozen whole blood, isolated PBMCs, or DNA extracted from either of those sample types. Sequencing input: peripheral blood. The chain is encoded by TRBV3-1 (or the pseudogene TRBV3-2) joined to TRBJ2-2; 10 middle bases align to TRBD1. This receptor was taken from a man between 45 and 60 years old with acute or convalescent COVID-19. CDR3 sequence: CATQTGGATGELFF. The DNA is TGTGCCACGCAGACAGGGGGCGCAACCGGGGAGCTGTTTTTT.